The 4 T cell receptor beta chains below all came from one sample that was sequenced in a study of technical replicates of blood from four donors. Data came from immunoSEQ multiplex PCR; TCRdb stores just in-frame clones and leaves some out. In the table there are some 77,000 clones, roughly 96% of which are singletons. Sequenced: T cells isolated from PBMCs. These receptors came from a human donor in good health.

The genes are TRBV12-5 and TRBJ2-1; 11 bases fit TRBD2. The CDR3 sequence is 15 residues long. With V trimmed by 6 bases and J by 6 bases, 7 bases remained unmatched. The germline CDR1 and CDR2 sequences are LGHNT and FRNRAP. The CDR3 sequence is CASGRTSGSTNEQFF. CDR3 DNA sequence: TGTGCTAGTGGCCGAACTAGCGGGAGTACCAATGAGCAGTTCTTC.

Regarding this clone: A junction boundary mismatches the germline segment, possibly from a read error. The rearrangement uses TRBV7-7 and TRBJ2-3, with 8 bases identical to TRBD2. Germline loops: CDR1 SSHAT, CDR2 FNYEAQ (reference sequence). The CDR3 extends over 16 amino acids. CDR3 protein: CASSLGASGSTDTQYF. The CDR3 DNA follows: TGTGCTAGCAGCTTAGGAGCTAGCGGGAGCACAGATACGCAGTATTTT.

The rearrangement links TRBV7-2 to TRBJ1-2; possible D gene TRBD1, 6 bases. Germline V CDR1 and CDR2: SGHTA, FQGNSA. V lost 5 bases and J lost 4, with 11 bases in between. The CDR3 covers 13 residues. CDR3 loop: CASSQQGTYGYTF. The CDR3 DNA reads TGTGCCAGCAGCCAGCAGGGGACCTATGGCTACACCTTC.

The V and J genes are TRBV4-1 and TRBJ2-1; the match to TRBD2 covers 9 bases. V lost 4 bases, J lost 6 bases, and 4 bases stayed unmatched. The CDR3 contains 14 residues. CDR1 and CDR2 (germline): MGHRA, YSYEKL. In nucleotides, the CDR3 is TGCGCCAGCAGCCTCGAGCGGGAGGTCAATGAGCAGTTCTTC. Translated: CASSLEREVNEQFF.